This T cell receptor beta chain was observed in a study of blood T cell repertoires in COVID-19. Overall study context: From T cells, B-cell-depleted T cells, or PBMCs came the material, which was cDNA or gDNA.

Authors' analysis steps: It was from reference gene primer amplification that nucleated cell counts were estimated. Here immunoSEQ multiplex PCR was the method, and the copy in TCRdb shows in-frame clones only, minus some. The DNA was the basis for D and trimming; V, J and clone size are from that table. This sample has 50,000 to 60,000 clones, with more than 80% found just once. J lost 4 bases, V lost 0 bases, and 2 bases had no gene match. From germline, CDR1 is LNHNV and CDR2 YYDKDF (reference sequence). This CDR3 spans 14 amino acids. This sequence originates from a man aged 35 to 55 with acute or convalescent COVID-19. This chain joins TRBV15 and TRBJ1-2; TRBD1 matches at 7 bases. Sequenced input: peripheral blood. CDR3 nucleotides: TGTGCCACCAGCAGAGAAAGGACAGGCTATGGCTACACCTTC. Translation: CATSRERTGYGYTF.